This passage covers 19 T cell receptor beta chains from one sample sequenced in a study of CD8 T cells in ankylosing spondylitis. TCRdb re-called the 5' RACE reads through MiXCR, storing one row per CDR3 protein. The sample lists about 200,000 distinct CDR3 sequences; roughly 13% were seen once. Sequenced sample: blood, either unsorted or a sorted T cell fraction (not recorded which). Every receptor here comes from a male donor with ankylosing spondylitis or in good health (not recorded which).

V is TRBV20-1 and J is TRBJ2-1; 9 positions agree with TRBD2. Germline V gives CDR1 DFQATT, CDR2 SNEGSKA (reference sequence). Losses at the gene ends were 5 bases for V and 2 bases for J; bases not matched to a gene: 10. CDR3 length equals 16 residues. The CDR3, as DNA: TGCAGTGCTCCCACGGGACTAGCTGCCGCCTACAATGAGCAGTTCTTC. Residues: CSAPTGLAAAYNEQFF.

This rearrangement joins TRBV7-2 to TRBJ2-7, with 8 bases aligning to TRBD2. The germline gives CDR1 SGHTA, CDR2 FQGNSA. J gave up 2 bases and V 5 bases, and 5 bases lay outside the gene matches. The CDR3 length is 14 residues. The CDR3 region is CASSTGLAAYEQYF. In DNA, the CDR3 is TGTGCCAGCAGCACAGGACTAGCCGCCTACGAGCAGTACTTC.

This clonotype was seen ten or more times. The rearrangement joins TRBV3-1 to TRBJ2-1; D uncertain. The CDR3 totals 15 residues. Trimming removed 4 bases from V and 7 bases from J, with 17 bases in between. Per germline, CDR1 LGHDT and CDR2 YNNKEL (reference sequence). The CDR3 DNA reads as TGTGCCAGCAGCCCCCTAGGACCTGGCTCTAATGAGCAGTTCTTC. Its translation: CASSPLGPGSNEQFF.

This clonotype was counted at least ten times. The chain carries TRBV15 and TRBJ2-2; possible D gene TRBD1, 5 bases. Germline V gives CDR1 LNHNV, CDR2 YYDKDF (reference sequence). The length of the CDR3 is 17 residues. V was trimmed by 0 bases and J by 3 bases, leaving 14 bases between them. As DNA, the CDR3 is TGTGCCACCAGCAGAGATGGGGCGGAGATCGACACCGGGGAGCTGTTTTTT. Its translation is CATSRDGAEIDTGELFF.

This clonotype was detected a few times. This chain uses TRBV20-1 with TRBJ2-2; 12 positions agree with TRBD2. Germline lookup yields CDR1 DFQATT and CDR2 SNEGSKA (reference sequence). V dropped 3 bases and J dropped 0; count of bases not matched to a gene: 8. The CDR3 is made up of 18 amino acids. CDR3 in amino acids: CSARLTSGGPANTGELFF. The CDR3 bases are TGCAGTGCTAGGTTAACTAGCGGGGGGCCCGCGAACACCGGGGAGCTGTTTTTT.

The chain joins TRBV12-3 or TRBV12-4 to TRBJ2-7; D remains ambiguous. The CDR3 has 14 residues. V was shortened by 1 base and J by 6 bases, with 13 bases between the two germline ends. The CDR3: CASSLGGYASEQYF. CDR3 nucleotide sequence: TGTGCCAGCAGTTTAGGCGGCTACGCGAGCGAGCAGTACTTC.

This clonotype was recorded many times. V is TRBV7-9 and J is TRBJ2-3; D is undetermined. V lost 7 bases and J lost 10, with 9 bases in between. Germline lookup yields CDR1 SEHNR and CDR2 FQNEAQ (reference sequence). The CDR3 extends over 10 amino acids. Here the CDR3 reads CASMGSAQYF. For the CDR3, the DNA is TGTGCCAGCATGGGTTCGGCGCAGTATTTT.

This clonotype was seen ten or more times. The CDR3 DNA reads TGCGCCAGCAGCACCTCGCGGGTTGCCTACAATGAGCAGTTCTTC. It specifies CASSTSRVAYNEQFF. This chain uses TRBV5-1 with TRBJ2-1; tentative D call: TRBD2 (5 bases). V was shortened by 4 bases and J by 2 bases, with 13 bases between the two germline ends. CDR1 and CDR2 (germline): SGHRS, YFSETQ. CDR3 length: 15 residues.

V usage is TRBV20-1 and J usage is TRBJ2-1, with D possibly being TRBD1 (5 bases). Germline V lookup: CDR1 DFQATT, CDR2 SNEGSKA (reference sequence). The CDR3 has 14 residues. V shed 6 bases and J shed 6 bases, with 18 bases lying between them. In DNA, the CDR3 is TGCAGTGCATTGGGGCTAGAAATTAGCAATGAGCAGTTCTTC. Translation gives CSALGLEISNEQFF.

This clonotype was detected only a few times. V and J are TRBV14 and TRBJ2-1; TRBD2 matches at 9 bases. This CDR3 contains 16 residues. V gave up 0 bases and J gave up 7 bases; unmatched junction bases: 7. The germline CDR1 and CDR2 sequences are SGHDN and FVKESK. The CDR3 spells CASSQERAGGLNEQFF. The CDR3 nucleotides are TGTGCCAGCAGCCAAGAAAGGGCGGGAGGGCTAAATGAGCAGTTCTTC. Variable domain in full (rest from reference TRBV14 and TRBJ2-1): EAGVTQFPSHSVIEKGQTVTLRCDPISGHDNLYWYRRVMGKEIKFLLHFVKESKQDESGMPNNRFLAERTGGTYSTLKVQPAELEDSGVYFCASSQERAGGLNEQFFGPGTRLTVL.

The CDR3 is CASSLTGQASGGYTF. For the CDR3, the DNA is TGTGCCAGCTCACTTACCGGACAGGCCAGCGGCGGCTACACCTTC. The chain links TRBV18 to TRBJ1-2; the match to TRBD1 covers 7 bases. The V gene end was trimmed by 4 bases and the J gene end by 8 bases; junction bases not matched to a gene: 13. The CDR3 is 15 amino acids. From germline, CDR1 is KGHSH and CDR2 LQKENI.

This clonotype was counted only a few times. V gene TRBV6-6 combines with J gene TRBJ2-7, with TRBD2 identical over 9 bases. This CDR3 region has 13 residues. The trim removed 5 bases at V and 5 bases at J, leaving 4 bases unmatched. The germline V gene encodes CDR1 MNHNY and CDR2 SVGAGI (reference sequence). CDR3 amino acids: CASSNRLADEQYF. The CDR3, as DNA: TGTGCCAGCAGTAACCGACTAGCGGACGAGCAGTACTTC.

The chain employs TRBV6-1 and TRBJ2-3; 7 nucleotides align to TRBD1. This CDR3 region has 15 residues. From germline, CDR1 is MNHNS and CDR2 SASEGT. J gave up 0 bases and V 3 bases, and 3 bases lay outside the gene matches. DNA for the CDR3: TGTGCCAGCAGTGAGGGGACAGCTAGCACAGATACGCAGTATTTT. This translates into CASSEGTASTDTQYF.

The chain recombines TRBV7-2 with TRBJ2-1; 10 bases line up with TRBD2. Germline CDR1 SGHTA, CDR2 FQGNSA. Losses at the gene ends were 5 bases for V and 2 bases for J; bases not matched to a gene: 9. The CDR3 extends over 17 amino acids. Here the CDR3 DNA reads TGTGCCAGCAGCCACCCCGAGCGGGGGGGGACCTACAATGAGCAGTTCTTC. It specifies CASSHPERGGTYNEQFF. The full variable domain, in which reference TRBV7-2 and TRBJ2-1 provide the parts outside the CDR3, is GAGVSQSPSNKVTEKGKDVELRCDPISGHTALYWYRQSLGQGLEFLIYFQGNSAPDKSGLPSDRFSAERTGGSVSTLTIQRTQQEDSAVYLCASSHPERGGTYNEQFFGPGTRLTVL.

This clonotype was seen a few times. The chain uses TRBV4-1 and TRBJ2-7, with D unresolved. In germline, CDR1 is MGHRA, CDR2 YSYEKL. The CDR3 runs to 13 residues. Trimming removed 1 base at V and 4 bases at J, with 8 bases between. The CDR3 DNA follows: TGCGCCAGCAGCCAAGTTCCTTCATACGAGCAGTACTTC. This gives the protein CASSQVPSYEQYF.

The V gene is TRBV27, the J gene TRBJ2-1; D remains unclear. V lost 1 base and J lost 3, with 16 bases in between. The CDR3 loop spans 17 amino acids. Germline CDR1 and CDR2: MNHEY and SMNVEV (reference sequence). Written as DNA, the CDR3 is TGTGCCAGCAGTTTATGGCCCCCCGGTCCCTACTACAATGAGCAGTTCTTC. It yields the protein CASSLWPPGPYYNEQFF.

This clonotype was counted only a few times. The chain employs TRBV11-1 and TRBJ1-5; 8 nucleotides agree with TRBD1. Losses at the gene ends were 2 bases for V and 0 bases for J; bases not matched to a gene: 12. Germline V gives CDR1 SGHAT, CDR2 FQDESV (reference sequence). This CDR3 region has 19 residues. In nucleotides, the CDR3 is TGTGCCAGCAGCTTAACTTCAGGACAGGGCGATTATAGCAATCAGCCCCAGCATTTT. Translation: CASSLTSGQGDYSNQPQHF.

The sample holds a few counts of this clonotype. CDR3 sequence reads: CSARAGQGDNEQFF. CDR3 nucleotide sequence: TGCAGTGCTAGAGCGGGACAGGGGGACAATGAGCAGTTCTTC. The rearrangement uses TRBV20-1 and TRBJ2-1; 11 nucleotides align to TRBD1. Germline values: CDR1 DFQATT, CDR2 SNEGSKA (reference sequence). CDR3 size: 14 residues. V dropped 1 base and J dropped 5; count of bases not matched to a gene: 1.

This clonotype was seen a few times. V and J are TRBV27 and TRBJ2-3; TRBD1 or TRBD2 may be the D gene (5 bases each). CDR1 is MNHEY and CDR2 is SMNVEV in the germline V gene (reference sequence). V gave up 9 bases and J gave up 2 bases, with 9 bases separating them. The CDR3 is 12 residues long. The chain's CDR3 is CASRDPTDTQYF. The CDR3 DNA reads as TGTGCCAGTAGGGACCCCACAGATACGCAGTATTTT.